This TCR beta chain was sequenced in a study of CD8+ T cells in alopecia areata. On the study more broadly: In an open-label trial, patients got 5 to 10 mg tofacitinib twice daily. General study points: TCRs were shared less clearly across patients than in mice, possibly for HLA-related reasons.

A note on this clone: The antigen is not known.

In each case, RNA was isolated and then reverse transcribed into cDNA as the sequencing template. TCRdb keeps only in-frame clones here, not all; method: immunoSEQ multiplex PCR. This table has 100,000 to 150,000 clones, 45% to 50% appearing once. Germline V gene sequence: CDR1 PRHDT, CDR2 FYEKMQ (reference sequence). Trimming stripped 5 bases from V and 2 bases from J, with 9 bases between. The CDR3 consists of 14 residues. This rearrangement joins TRBV13 to TRBJ2-2, with a tentative D call TRBD1 (6 bases). This TCR derives from a human donor with alopecia areata. Sequencing was performed on CD8+ T cells sorted from blood, taken at week 0. This chain's CDR3 is CASSQDRNTGELFF. In DNA, the CDR3 is TGTGCCAGCAGCCAGGACAGAAACACCGGGGAGCTGTTTTTT.